A single sample is the source of the 7 T cell receptor beta chains below, sequenced in a study of blood T cells in healthy people across ages. Alongside a J-beta primer mix, a sample-barcoded 5' primer served in a second PCR lasting about 6 to 12 cycles. TCRdb re-called the 5' RACE reads with MiXCR, one entry per CDR3 protein. The repertoire holds over 700,000 distinct CDR3 sequences, with around 25% as singletons. The sample was also linked to a second study, of T cells of mothers and their children.

Sequenced material: blood. These receptors originate from a boy younger than 18 in good health.

This clonotype was detected a few times. V and J are TRBV20-1 and TRBJ1-4; D remains unclear. The V and J ends lost 3 bases and 3 bases respectively, with 8 bases between them. The CDR3 has 13 amino acids. CDR1 and CDR2 (germline): DFQATT, SNEGSKA (reference sequence). CDR3 protein: CSASMGANEKLFF. DNA for the CDR3: TGCAGTGCTAGTATGGGAGCTAATGAAAAACTGTTTTTT.

This clonotype was seen a handful of times. This sequence joins TRBV4-3 and TRBJ2-7; the D gene could be TRBD1 or TRBD2 (6 bases each). Germline V lookup: CDR1 LGHNA, CDR2 YSLEER. CDR3 length: 14 residues. Trimming took 8 bases from V and 5 from J, leaving 19 bases between them. The DNA of the CDR3 is TGCGCCAGCGCCTCGGGGGACATCAGGAACGAGCAGTACTTC. Its protein product is CASASGDIRNEQYF.

This clonotype showed up just a few times. The V gene is TRBV11-2, the J gene TRBJ2-5, with D possibly matching TRBD1 (5 bases). V was pared by 1 base and J by 1 base, with 7 bases between. Germline V gene sequence: CDR1 SGHAT, CDR2 FQNNGV. This CDR3 spans 14 amino acids. The CDR3 reads CASSLGQFQETQYF. The DNA of the CDR3 is TGTGCCAGCAGCTTAGGACAGTTCCAAGAGACCCAGTACTTC.

This clonotype was counted a few times. V and J are TRBV20-1 and TRBJ2-3; TRBD2 matches at 12 bases. Per the germline V gene, CDR1 is DFQATT and CDR2 is SNEGSKA (reference sequence). The CDR3 loop spans 16 amino acids. The V and J ends lost 0 bases and 6 bases, in that order; junction bases with no gene match: 7. CDR3 region: CSARDQLAGGPDTQYF. The CDR3 nucleotides are TGCAGTGCTAGAGATCAGCTAGCGGGAGGGCCGGATACGCAGTATTTT.

The chain couples TRBV12-5 to TRBJ1-2, with D unclear. V was cut by 4 bases and J by 4 bases, with 10 bases left in between. This CDR3 comprises 13 residues. Germline CDR1 LGHNT, CDR2 FRNRAP. CDR3 sequence reads: CASGSDGPYGYTF. The CDR3 region has the DNA TGTGCTAGTGGTTCCGACGGACCCTATGGCTACACCTTC. Together with reference TRBV12-5 and TRBJ1-2, the CDR3 gives the full variable domain: DARVTQTPRHKVTEMGQEVTMRCQPILGHNTVFWYRQTMMQGLELLAYFRNRAPLDDSGMPKDRFSAEMPDATLATLKIQPSEPRDSAVYFCASGSDGPYGYTFGSGTRLTVV.

The chain carries TRBV2 and TRBJ1-2; 11 bases align to TRBD1. V lost 0 bases and J lost 4; bases outside the gene matches: 7. The CDR3 loop spans 17 amino acids. From germline, CDR1 is SNHLY and CDR2 FYNNEI. The CDR3 sequence: CASSEAGQGASVYGYTF. The DNA of the CDR3 is TGTGCCAGCAGTGAAGCAGGACAGGGGGCCAGCGTCTATGGCTACACCTTC. Variable domain in full (rest from reference TRBV2 and TRBJ1-2): EPEVTQTPSHQVTQMGQEVILRCVPISNHLYFYWYRQILGQKVEFLVSFYNNEISEKSEIFDDQFSVERPDGSNFTLKIRSTKLEDSAMYFCASSEAGQGASVYGYTFGSGTRLTVV.

This clonotype has more than one count but fewer than ten. The chain has TRBV7-2 and TRBJ2-3; 11 positions match TRBD1. This CDR3 spans 15 amino acids. The germline gives CDR1 SGHTA, CDR2 FQGNSA. The ends lost 6 bases at V and 4 bases at J; junction bases unmatched: 6. The CDR3 is CASRTGTGGADTQYF. In DNA form, the CDR3 reads TGTGCCAGCAGAACCGGGACAGGGGGTGCAGATACGCAGTATTTT.